A selection of T cell receptor beta chains follows, all from one sample in a study of technical replicates of blood from a handful of donors. Clones were read by immunoSEQ multiplex PCR, and TCRdb kept only the in-frame ones, dropping some. The data show tens of thousands of clones, nearly 98% seen once. The sequenced sample was T cells isolated from PBMCs. These receptors were obtained from a human donor in good health. Both conserved end residues are part of each CDR3. Fields, in order: V gene, clone size, CDR3 protein. Part of the rows lack a size; the others show once, few, many or a class for expanded clones.

V gene: TRBV6-1
clone size: NA
CDR3 protein: CASSEIQGRANTEAFF

V gene: TRBV9
clone size: NA
CDR3 protein: CASSATLREGHYNEQFF

V gene: TRBV2
clone size: NA
CDR3 protein: CASTRVEQYF

V gene: TRBV28
clone size: NA
CDR3 protein: CASSLLAVYEQYF

V gene: TRBV10-3
clone size: NA
CDR3 protein: CAISVTTSGTNTGELFF

V gene: TRBV27
clone size: NA
CDR3 protein: CASSRTDSYEQYF

V gene: TRBV5-1
clone size: NA
CDR3 protein: CASSLEAGITDTQYF

V gene: TRBV19
clone size: once
CDR3 protein: CASSNGLITGELFF

V gene: TRBV19
clone size: NA
CDR3 protein: CAGLDSKGYTF

V gene: TRBV4-1
clone size: once
CDR3 protein: CASSQSQGPQPQHF

V gene: TRBV5-4
clone size: NA
CDR3 protein: CASSFPGRTDTQYF

V gene: TRBV11-3
clone size: NA
CDR3 protein: CASSLDFAGGPRYEQYF

V gene: TRBV6-5
clone size: NA
CDR3 protein: CASSYRGRATGELFF

V gene: TRBV30
clone size: NA
CDR3 protein: CAWSRDYTDEQYF

V gene: TRBV7-2
clone size: NA
CDR3 protein: CASSWGGIYEQYF

V gene: TRBV5-1
clone size: NA
CDR3 protein: CASSGGQTNTEAFF

V gene: TRBV7-8
clone size: NA
CDR3 protein: CASSLEPGGNQPQHF

V gene: TRBV10-3
clone size: NA
CDR3 protein: CAIRTGNTEAFF